What follows are 10 T cell receptor beta chains derived from one specimen sequenced in a study of shared clonotypes between healthy human individuals. The data were produced by immunoSEQ multiplex PCR, yet TCRdb's version contains in-frame clones alone and is incomplete. The data show about 2.4 million clones, with roughly 93% seen just once and approximately 0.37% held by the top ten. Material: naive CD4+ T cells from PBMCs. Subset indicated: CD45RA+ positively selected. The receptors shown here come from a man aged 18 to 30 in good health. Some clones in this sample may be carry-over from other donors' samples.

This clone was found once. This chain links TRBV2 with TRBJ2-4; tentatively, D is TRBD2 (5 bases). Between the trimmed V and J ends, which lost 4 bases and 2 bases, there was a span of 9 bases. Germline assignment: CDR1 SNHLY and CDR2 FYNNEI. The CDR3 is made up of 14 amino acids. The CDR3 protein is CASSGGSSKNIQYF. As DNA, the CDR3 is TGTGCCAGCAGTGGCGGGTCGTCCAAAAACATTCAGTACTTC.

The rearrangement joins TRBV5-4 to TRBJ2-1; TRBD2 matches at 7 bases. With 3 bases clipped from V and 10 bases from J, the junction kept 16 bases outside the gene matches. The length of the CDR3 is 16 residues. CDR1 and CDR2 (germline): SGHNT, YYREEE (reference sequence). The CDR3 region is CASSSGSSGGGREQFF. CDR3 nucleotide sequence: TGTGCCAGCAGCTCCGGATCTAGCGGAGGCGGGAGAGAGCAGTTCTTC.

The genes are TRBV11-2 and TRBJ2-3; D is undetermined. CDR3 length: 12 amino acids. From germline, CDR1 is SGHAT and CDR2 FQNNGV. V gave up 5 bases and J gave up 2 bases, with 5 bases separating them. CDR3: CASSQVTDTQYF. CDR3 DNA sequence: TGTGCCAGCAGCCAGGTCACAGATACGCAGTATTTT.

The chain uses TRBV5-1 and TRBJ1-1; a possible D gene is TRBD1 (5 bases). The CDR3 sequence is 16 residues long. CDR1 SGHRS and CDR2 YFSETQ come from the germline V gene. V was trimmed by 3 bases and J by 0 bases, leaving 15 bases between them. CDR3 nucleotide sequence: TGCGCCAGCAGCTGGGGCGGGTCGGGGATGAACACTGAAGCTTTCTTT. Amino acid sequence: CASSWGGSGMNTEAFF.

V usage is TRBV27 and J usage is TRBJ2-1, with 9 bases that match TRBD2. Germline-derived CDR1 and CDR2 are MNHEY and SMNVEV (reference sequence). V gave up 5 bases and J gave up 4 bases; unmatched junction bases: 12. This CDR3 has 17 residues. The chain's CDR3 is CASSPLFSSGGYNEQFF. CDR3 sequence (DNA): TGTGCCAGCAGTCCGCTGTTTTCCAGCGGGGGGTACAATGAGCAGTTCTTC.

This clone has only one observation. The rearrangement links TRBV25-1 to TRBJ1-3, with D possibly matching TRBD1 (5 bases). The V and J ends lost 8 bases and 0 bases respectively, with 11 bases between them. Germline CDR1 MGHDK, CDR2 SYGVNS. The CDR3 totals 14 residues. Here the CDR3 DNA reads TGTGCCAGCGGAGAGGGGAGCTCTGGAAACACCATATATTTT. It translates to CASGEGSSGNTIYF. The whole variable domain, filled in from reference TRBV25-1 and TRBJ1-3, reads EADIYQTPRYLVIGTGKKITLECSQTMGHDKMYWYQQDPGMELHLIHYSYGVNSTEKGDLSSESTVSRIRTEHFPLTLESARPSHTSQYLCASGEGSSGNTIYFGEGSWLTVV.

V is TRBV5-6 and J is TRBJ1-2; D ambiguous. Trimming stripped 0 bases from V and 7 bases from J, with 7 bases between. This CDR3 region has 12 residues. CDR1 is SGHDT, CDR2 YYEEEE, per germline. The CDR3 coding sequence is TGTGCCAGCAGCTTGGACCCCATTGGCTACACCTTC. This sequence encodes CASSLDPIGYTF.

The chain carries TRBV19 and TRBJ1-2, with TRBD1 matching over 9 bases. J gave up 7 bases and V 10 bases, and 13 bases lay outside the gene matches. The CDR3 loop spans 14 amino acids. The germline gives CDR1 LNHDA, CDR2 SQIVND (reference sequence). The CDR3 sequence is CATALDRGWSGYTF. The CDR3 DNA sequence: TGTGCCACGGCTCTCGACAGGGGGTGGTCTGGCTACACCTTC.

The rearrangement joins TRBV4-1 to TRBJ2-3; D not certain. The length of the CDR3 is 13 residues. Trimming cost V 3 bases and J 5 bases, with 9 bases left between them. Germline V gene lookup returns CDR1 MGHRA and CDR2 YSYEKL. DNA for the CDR3: TGCGCCAGCAGCCAGCAGTTCGGAGATACGCAGTATTTT. As protein: CASSQQFGDTQYF.

This rearrangement joins TRBV7-2 to TRBJ1-5; no reliable D call. CDR3 size: 14 residues. V was cut by 2 bases and J by 2 bases, with 7 bases left in between. Germline V lookup: CDR1 SGHTA, CDR2 FQGNSA. CDR3 amino acids: CASSLLYGNQPQHF. The CDR3 DNA is TGTGCCAGCAGCTTACTGTATGGCAATCAGCCCCAGCATTTT.